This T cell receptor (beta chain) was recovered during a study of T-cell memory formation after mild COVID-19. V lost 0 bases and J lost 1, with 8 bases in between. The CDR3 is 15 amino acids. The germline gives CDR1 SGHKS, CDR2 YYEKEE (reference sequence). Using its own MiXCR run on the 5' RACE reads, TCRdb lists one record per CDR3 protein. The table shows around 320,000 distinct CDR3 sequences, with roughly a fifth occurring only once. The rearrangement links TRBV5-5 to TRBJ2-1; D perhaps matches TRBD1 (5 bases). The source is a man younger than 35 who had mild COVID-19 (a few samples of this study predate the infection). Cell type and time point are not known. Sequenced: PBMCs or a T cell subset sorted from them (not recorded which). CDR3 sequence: CASSLVGDSYNEQFF. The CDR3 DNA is TGTGCCAGCAGCTTGGTAGGGGATTCCTACAATGAGCAGTTCTTC. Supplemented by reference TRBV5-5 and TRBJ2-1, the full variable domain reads DAGVTQSPTHLIKTRGQQVTLRCSPISGHKSVSWYQQVLGQGPQFIFQYYEKEERGRGNFPDRFSARQFPNYSSELNVNALLLGDSALYLCASSLVGDSYNEQFFGPGTRLTVL.